This TCR beta chain was captured by sequencing in a study of T cell repertoires in cytomegalovirus infection. Overall study: Recently identified HLA-C-restricted CMV epitopes were used, and well-studied HLA-B-restricted CMV epitopes were used as well. Carrying CMV and the relevant HLA type showed in public TCR beta signatures.

This clonotype was counted a few times. Its cognate antigen is unknown. TCRdb ran MiXCR on the reads and lists one entry per CDR3 protein. The data hold about 130,000 distinct CDR3 sequences, with 25% to 35% observed a single time. Germline V gives CDR1 SEHNR, CDR2 FQNEAQ (reference sequence). Trimming cost V 5 bases and J 1 base; bases outside gene matches: 5. The CDR3 is 15 amino acids. Study conclusions and caveats: HLA-C-restricted, CMV-specific TCR beta clonotypes were dominant ex vivo.

The TCR sequence derives from a human donor in good health (CMV status not recorded). Some clones in this sample may be carry-over from other donors' samples. The V and J genes are TRBV7-9 and TRBJ1-3; 7 nucleotides agree with TRBD1. The sample consisted of CD8+ T cells from cultured PBMCs, taken from culture after CMV antigen stimulation. This CDR3 is CASSPRGQSGNTIYF. CDR3 in DNA: TGTGCCAGCAGCCCCCGGGGACAGTCTGGAAACACCATATATTTT.